This record concerns one T cell receptor (beta chain) sequence. Its antigen remains unidentified. This sample is part of a study of human thymus T cells. Study findings and constraints: Thymic and blood repertoires showed apparently biased V and J gene usage.

Sequencing used immunoSEQ multiplex PCR; TCRdb keeps in-frame clones, though not all of them. The sample carries more than 50,000 clones, around 94% recorded once. During surgery, roughly 0.5-1 mL peripheral blood was drawn from four of eight donors. Blood DNA came from all available leukocytes, not a fixed cell number. The sequencing input was blood. The clonotype comes from a boy under three years old with a congenital heart defect but otherwise immunologically healthy.

The CDR3 nucleotides read TGTGCCAGCAGTCCCCGGACTGCTACCGGGGAGCTGTTTTTT. Encoded protein: CASSPRTATGELFF. V gene TRBV27 combines with J gene TRBJ2-2, with a weak D call TRBD2 (5 bases). Looked up from germline, CDR1 is MNHEY and CDR2 is SMNVEV (reference sequence). V was cut by 5 bases and J by 5 bases, with 12 bases left in between. CDR3 length: 14 residues.